This TCR beta chain was retrieved from a study of T cell responses to AZD1222 COVID-19 vaccine. The data were produced by immunoSEQ multiplex PCR, yet TCRdb's version contains in-frame clones alone and is incomplete. The data hold roughly 180,000 clones, with around 88% observed a single time. The V gene end was trimmed by 1 base and the J gene end by 4 bases; junction bases not matched to a gene: 0. From germline, CDR1 is SGHVS and CDR2 FQNEAQ. The CDR3 spans 15 residues. The chain recombines TRBV7-8 with TRBJ2-1, with 11 bases fitting TRBD2. The source was peripheral blood, collected on day 0 of AZD1222 vaccination. The sequence derives from an adult in good health. The CDR3 coding sequence is TGTGCCAGCAGCTTAGGACTAGCGGGGTACAATGAGCAGTTCTTC. This encodes CASSLGLAGYNEQFF.